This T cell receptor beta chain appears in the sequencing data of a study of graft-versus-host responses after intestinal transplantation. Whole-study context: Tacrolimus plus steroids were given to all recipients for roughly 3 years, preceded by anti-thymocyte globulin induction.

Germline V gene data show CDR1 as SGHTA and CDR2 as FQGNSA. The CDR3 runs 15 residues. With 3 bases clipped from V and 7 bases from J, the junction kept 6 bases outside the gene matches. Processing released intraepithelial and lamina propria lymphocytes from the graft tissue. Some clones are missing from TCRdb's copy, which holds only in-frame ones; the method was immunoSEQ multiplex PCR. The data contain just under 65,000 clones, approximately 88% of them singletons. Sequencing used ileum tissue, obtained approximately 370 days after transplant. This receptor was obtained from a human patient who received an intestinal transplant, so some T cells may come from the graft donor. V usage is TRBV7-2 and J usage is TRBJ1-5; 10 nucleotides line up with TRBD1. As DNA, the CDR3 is TGTGCCAGCAGCTTCTCCGGGACAGGGGACCAGCCCCAGCATTTT. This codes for CASSFSGTGDQPQHF. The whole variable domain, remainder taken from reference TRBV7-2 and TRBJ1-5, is GAGVSQSPSNKVTEKGKDVELRCDPISGHTALYWYRQSLGQGLEFLIYFQGNSAPDKSGLPSDRFSAERTGGSVSTLTIQRTQQEDSAVYLCASSFSGTGDQPQHFGDGTRLSIL.